The 13 T cell receptor beta chains listed next were all sequenced from one sample in a study of T cell changes during pregnancy in multiple sclerosis. Using immunoSEQ multiplex PCR, the repertoire was profiled, and TCRdb retains in-frame clones only, with some absent. The sample includes some 62,000 clones, roughly 90% of them seen just once. The input for sequencing was peripheral blood, taken in the second trimester of pregnancy. The receptor set was obtained from a female donor in good health, enrolled as a control in a pregnancy study.

The chain is built from TRBV29-1 and TRBJ2-5, with 8 nucleotides matching TRBD1. The CDR3 runs to 15 residues. CDR1 is SQVTM and CDR2 is ANQGSEA in the germline V gene. The ends lost 6 bases at V and 2 bases at J; junction bases unmatched: 11. The CDR3 bases are TGCAGCGTCGCCATGGTCAGGGGGCCGCAAGAGACCCAGTACTTC. Translation gives CSVAMVRGPQETQYF. Variable domain in full (rest from reference TRBV29-1 and TRBJ2-5): SAVISQKPSRDICQRGTSLTIQCQVDSQVTMMFWYRQQPGQSLTLIATANQGSEATYESGFVIDKFPISRPNLTFSTLTVSNMSPEDSSIYLCSVAMVRGPQETQYFGPGTRLLVL.

J is TRBJ2-1 and V is TRBV2, with D perhaps matching TRBD1 (6 bases). This CDR3 contains 11 residues. The V gene lost 10 bases and the J gene lost 9 bases, with 13 bases spanning the gap. CDR1 is SNHLY, CDR2 FYNNEI, per germline. The CDR3: CAIGTLGEQFF. As DNA, the CDR3 is TGTGCCATCGGGACATTAGGTGAGCAGTTCTTC.

The chain is built from TRBV6-6 and TRBJ2-1; 8 nucleotides match TRBD2. This CDR3 comprises 16 residues. The germline gives CDR1 MNHNY, CDR2 SVGAGI (reference sequence). J gave up 0 bases and V 10 bases, and 11 bases lay outside the gene matches. CDR3 sequence reads: CATSGGASSSYNEQFF. CDR3 coding DNA: TGTGCCACCTCCGGGGGGGCATCGAGCTCCTACAATGAGCAGTTCTTC.

V is TRBV2 and J is TRBJ1-2; D perhaps matches TRBD1 (5 bases). Trimming left V 8 bases short and J 2 bases short, with 6 bases between. Per germline, CDR1 SNHLY and CDR2 FYNNEI. This CDR3 is 11 amino acids long. CDR3 bases: TGTGCCAGCTCAGGGAACTATGGCTACACCTTC. This sequence encodes CASSGNYGYTF.

In nucleotides, the CDR3 is TGTGCCGGAGGCCTGGACAGGCGACGGGGCTACACCTTC. It encodes CAGGLDRRRGYTF. This chain uses TRBV6-1 with TRBJ1-2; 7 bases map to TRBD1. Germline lookup yields CDR1 MNHNS and CDR2 SASEGT. The CDR3 contains 13 residues. V gave up 11 bases and J gave up 8 bases; unmatched junction bases: 14.

The gene calls are TRBV15 and TRBJ2-1; 11 bases map to TRBD2. J gave up 4 bases and V 5 bases, and 7 bases lay outside the gene matches. Germline V gene lookup returns CDR1 LNHNV and CDR2 YYDKDF (reference sequence). This CDR3 is built from 16 residues. CDR3 nucleotide sequence: TGTGCCACCAGCCTCATAGCGGGAGGGTTTTACAATGAGCAGTTCTTC. Translation: CATSLIAGGFYNEQFF.

The chain carries TRBV27 and TRBJ2-7, with 9 bases lining up with TRBD2. The CDR3 contains 15 residues. Germline CDR1 and CDR2: MNHEY and SMNVEV (reference sequence). The ends lost 3 bases at V and 2 bases at J; junction bases unmatched: 5. The CDR3 here is CASSFGGGAPYEQYF. The CDR3 DNA follows: TGTGCCAGCAGTTTTGGCGGGGGGGCCCCCTACGAGCAGTACTTC.

The chain recombines TRBV7-9 with TRBJ2-1, with a weak D call TRBD2 (5 bases). Germline values: CDR1 SEHNR, CDR2 FQNEAQ (reference sequence). The CDR3 sequence is 19 residues long. Trimming cost V 4 bases and J 0 bases, with 22 bases left between them. The CDR3 DNA reads as TGTGCCAGCAGCTATGCTCTTACTTCGGACTCCAGCTCCTACAATGAGCAGTTCTTC. Its protein product is CASSYALTSDSSSYNEQFF. Based on the CDR3 plus reference TRBV7-9 and TRBJ2-1, the full variable domain is DTGVSQNPRHKITKRGQNVTFRCDPISEHNRLYWYRQTLGQGPEFLTYFQNEAQLEKSRLLSDRFSAERPKGSFSTLEIQRTEQGDSAMYLCASSYALTSDSSSYNEQFFGPGTRLTVL.

The V gene is TRBV2, the J gene TRBJ1-1, with D tentatively TRBD1 (5 bases). Germline CDR1 reads SNHLY; CDR2 reads FYNNEI. V shed 2 bases and J shed 6 bases, with 16 bases lying between them. The CDR3 has 15 amino acids. The CDR3 sequence: CASSETRAGGAEAFF. The DNA for the CDR3 is TGTGCCAGCAGTGAAACACGTGCGGGGGGTGCTGAAGCTTTCTTT.

This clone was seen a single time. The chain couples TRBV19 to TRBJ1-1; possible D gene TRBD1, 5 bases. Trimming took off 7 bases at V and 0 bases at J, with 21 bases between the two ends. Germline lookup yields CDR1 LNHDA and CDR2 SQIVND (reference sequence). This CDR3 spans 17 amino acids. The DNA for the CDR3 is TGTGCCAGTAATAGGGGAGGGTTAGGGACGGTGAACACTGAAGCTTTCTTT. As protein: CASNRGGLGTVNTEAFF.

The V call is TRBV6-1, the J call TRBJ2-1; D not resolved. V was clipped by 3 bases and J by 0 bases, with 3 bases between them. Germline CDR1 and CDR2: MNHNS and SASEGT. CDR3 length: 13 residues. CDR3: CASSDSSYNEQFF. In nucleotides, the CDR3 is TGTGCCAGCAGTGACAGCTCCTACAATGAGCAGTTCTTC.

This rearrangement joins TRBV7-2 to TRBJ2-3, with D perhaps matching TRBD2 (5 bases). This CDR3 contains 13 residues. Trimming took 1 base from V and 4 from J, leaving 6 bases between them. Germline CDR1 is SGHTA and CDR2 is FQGNSA. This chain's CDR3 is CASSLERADTQYF. CDR3 DNA sequence: TGTGCCAGCAGCTTAGAGAGGGCAGATACGCAGTATTTT.

The gene calls are TRBV28 and TRBJ1-4; D gene unclear. This CDR3 contains 13 residues. Trimming cost V 10 bases and J 3 bases, with 12 bases left between them. In germline, CDR1 is MDHEN, CDR2 SYDVKM. As DNA, the CDR3 is TGTGCCACCTCCGGGAACTCTAATGAAAAACTGTTTTTT. Residues: CATSGNSNEKLFF.